The clone carrying this TCR beta chain is medium-sized (0.01 to 0.1%) by frequency. Its antigen is unidentified. CDR1 is SQVTM and CDR2 is ANQGSEA in the germline V gene. This CDR3 has 13 amino acids. It was by 5' RACE with UMI labels that the TRB cDNA libraries were prepared. TCRdb re-called the 5' RACE reads and gives one entry per CDR3 protein, without DNA. The sample has a few thousand distinct CDR3 sequences, and its top ten clones hold roughly 2.6%. The data originate from a study of CXCR3-negative and CXCR3-positive naive CD8 T cells. Overall study findings and caveats: TCR interaction strength was inferred from TRB CDR3 physicochemistry, as CD5 matched across naive subsets.

Sequenced: naive CXCR3- CD8+ T cells from blood. Described subset: CD45RO-CCR7+CD27+CD95- naive CD8+ T cells lacking CXCR3 (TNR3-). The chain recombines TRBV29-1 with TRBJ1-1. This receptor was obtained from a human donor in good health. Some clones in this sample may be carry-over from other donors' samples. Here the CDR3 reads CSVEDREATEAFF. The entire variable domain, with the rest obtained from reference TRBV29-1 and TRBJ1-1, is as follows: SAVISQKPSRDICQRGTSLTIQCQVDSQVTMMFWYRQQPGQSLTLIATANQGSEATYESGFVIDKFPISRPNLTFSTLTVSNMSPEDSSIYLCSVEDREATEAFFGQGTRLTVV.